Each of the 7 T cell receptor beta chains below was sequenced from the same sample in a study of early T cells in non-severe SARS-CoV-2 infection. TCRdb re-called the 5' RACE reads through MiXCR, storing one row per CDR3 protein. The sample consists of approximately 80,000 distinct CDR3 sequences, less than 15% of them appearing once. Sequenced material: whole blood. Receptor source: an adult who was a healthcare worker with PCR-confirmed SARS-CoV-2 infection or an uninfected control (not recorded which).

This clonotype came up a few times. This rearrangement joins TRBV29-1 to TRBJ2-3; 9 positions match TRBD2. From germline, CDR1 is SQVTM and CDR2 ANQGSEA. The V segment lost 1 base and the J segment 2 bases; nucleotides outside the gene matches: 10. This CDR3 has 17 amino acids. The CDR3 nucleotides are TGCAGCGTTGAAGGGGGGGTAGCGGGAGCTGACACAGATACGCAGTATTTT. Translation: CSVEGGVAGADTDTQYF.

This clonotype was observed at least ten times. This rearrangement joins TRBV5-5 to TRBJ2-7; D tentatively reads TRBD1 or TRBD2 (5 bases each). Looked up from germline, CDR1 is SGHKS and CDR2 is YYEKEE (reference sequence). Trimming shortened V by 2 bases and J by 2 bases, and 11 bases separated the two germline ends. This CDR3 contains 14 residues. The CDR3 region is CASSFGRETYEQYF. CDR3 sequence (DNA): TGTGCCAGCAGCTTCGGCAGGGAGACCTACGAGCAGTACTTC.

This clonotype was counted between two and nine times. J is TRBJ2-7 and V is TRBV12-3 or TRBV12-4, with 10 positions matching TRBD2. The trim removed 4 bases at V and 5 bases at J, leaving 14 bases unmatched. The CDR3 runs to 17 residues. The CDR3 sequence: CASSSTSGIILLDEQYF. DNA for the CDR3: TGTGCCAGCAGTTCCACTAGCGGGATAATTCTTTTGGACGAGCAGTACTTC.

In its sample, this clonotype was seen a few times. V usage is TRBV29-1 and J usage is TRBJ2-7; weak D call: TRBD2 (6 bases). Germline assignment: CDR1 SQVTM and CDR2 ANQGSEA. The CDR3 is 12 amino acids. V gave up 5 bases and J gave up 2 bases, with 10 bases separating them. In DNA, the CDR3 is TGCAGCGTTCAGCCGGGAGCCTACGAGCAGTACTTC. This translates into CSVQPGAYEQYF.

This clonotype was counted only a few times. The chain is built from TRBV29-1 and TRBJ2-5; either TRBD1 or TRBD2 may fit D (5 bases each). Germline loops: CDR1 SQVTM, CDR2 ANQGSEA. V was shortened by 6 bases and J by 9 bases, with 14 bases between the two germline ends. The CDR3 spans 11 residues. In DNA, the CDR3 is TGCAGCGTCCCGGGTGGGGGTGCCCAGTACTTC. Amino acids: CSVPGGGAQYF.

This clonotype turned up a few times. The V gene is TRBV2, the J gene TRBJ1-2; the D gene is possibly TRBD1 (6 bases). Trimming removed 2 bases at V and 7 bases at J, with 11 bases between. CDR1 and CDR2 (germline): SNHLY, FYNNEI. The CDR3 has 13 residues. The CDR3 reads CASSEPGAFGYTF. CDR3 in DNA: TGTGCCAGCAGTGAACCGGGGGCTTTTGGCTACACCTTC.

This clonotype was counted a single time. A clone one base away is much larger, so this may be a read error. Because it lacks the conserved phenylalanine or tryptophan at the end, this CDR3 is likely a read error. The J gene is TRBJ1-5, the V gene TRBV10-2, with 8 bases identical to TRBD1. The CDR3 consists of 15 residues. The junction had 6 bases not matched to a gene; V was cut back by 6 bases and J by 2 bases. CDR1 WSHSY and CDR2 SAAADI come from the germline V gene. The DNA of the CDR3 is TGCGCCAGCAGCCTGACAGGGGAAGGCAATCAGCCCCAGCATTCT. This encodes CASSLTGEGNQPQHS.